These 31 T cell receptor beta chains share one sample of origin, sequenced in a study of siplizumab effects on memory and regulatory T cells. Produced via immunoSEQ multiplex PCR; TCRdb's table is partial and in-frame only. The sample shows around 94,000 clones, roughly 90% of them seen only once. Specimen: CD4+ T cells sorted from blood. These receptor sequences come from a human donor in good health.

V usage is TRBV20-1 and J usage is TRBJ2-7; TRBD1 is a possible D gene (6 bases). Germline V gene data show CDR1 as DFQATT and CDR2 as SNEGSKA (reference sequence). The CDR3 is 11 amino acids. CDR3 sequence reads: CTGQGPSEQYF. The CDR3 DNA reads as TGCACCGGGCAGGGGCCCTCGGAGCAGTACTTC.

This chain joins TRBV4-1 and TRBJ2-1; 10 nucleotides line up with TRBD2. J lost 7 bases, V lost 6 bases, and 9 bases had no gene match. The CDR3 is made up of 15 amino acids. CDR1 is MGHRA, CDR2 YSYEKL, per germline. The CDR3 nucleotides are TGCGCCAGCAGTAGGCTAGCGGGAGTTGGAAATGAGCAGTTCTTC. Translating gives CASSRLAGVGNEQFF.

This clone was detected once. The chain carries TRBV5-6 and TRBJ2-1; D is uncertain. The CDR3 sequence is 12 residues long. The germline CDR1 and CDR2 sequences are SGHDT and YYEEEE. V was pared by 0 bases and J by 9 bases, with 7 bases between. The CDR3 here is CASSLGYAEQFF. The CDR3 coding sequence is TGTGCCAGCAGCTTGGGATACGCTGAGCAGTTCTTC.

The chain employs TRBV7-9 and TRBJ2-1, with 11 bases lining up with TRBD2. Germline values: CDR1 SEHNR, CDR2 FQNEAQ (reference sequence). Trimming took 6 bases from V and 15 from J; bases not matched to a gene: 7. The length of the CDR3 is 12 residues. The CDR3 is CASRFTSGSPFF. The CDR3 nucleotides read TGTGCCAGCAGATTTACTAGCGGGAGCCCGTTCTTC. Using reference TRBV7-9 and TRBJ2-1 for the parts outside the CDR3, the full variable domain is DTGVSQNPRHKITKRGQNVTFRCDPISEHNRLYWYRQTLGQGPEFLTYFQNEAQLEKSRLLSDRFSAERPKGSFSTLEIQRTEQGDSAMYLCASRFTSGSPFFGPGTRLTVL.

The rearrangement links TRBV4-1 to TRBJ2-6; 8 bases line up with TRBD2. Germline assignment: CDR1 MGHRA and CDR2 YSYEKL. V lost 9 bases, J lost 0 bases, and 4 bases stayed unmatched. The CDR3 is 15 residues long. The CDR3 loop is CASREGISGANVLTF. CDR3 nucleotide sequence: TGCGCCAGTCGGGAGGGTATCTCTGGGGCCAACGTCCTGACTTTC.

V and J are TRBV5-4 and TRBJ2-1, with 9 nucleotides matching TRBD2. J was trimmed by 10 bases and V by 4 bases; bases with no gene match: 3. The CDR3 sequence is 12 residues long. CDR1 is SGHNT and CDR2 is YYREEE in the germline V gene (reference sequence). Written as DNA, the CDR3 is TGTGCCAGCAGCGCTAGCGGGAACGAGCAGTTCTTC. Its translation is CASSASGNEQFF.

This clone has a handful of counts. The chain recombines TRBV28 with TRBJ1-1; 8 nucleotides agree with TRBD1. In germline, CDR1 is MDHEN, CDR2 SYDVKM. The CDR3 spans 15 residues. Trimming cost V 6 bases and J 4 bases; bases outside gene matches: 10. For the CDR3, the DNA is TGTGCCAGCAGACCGCCGCAGGGGGCGAGCACTGAAGCTTTCTTT. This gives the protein CASRPPQGASTEAFF.

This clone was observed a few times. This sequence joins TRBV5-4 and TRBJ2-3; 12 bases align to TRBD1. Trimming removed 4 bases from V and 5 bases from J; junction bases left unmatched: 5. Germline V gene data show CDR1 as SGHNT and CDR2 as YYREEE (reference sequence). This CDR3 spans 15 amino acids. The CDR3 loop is CASSAGQGAVDTQYF. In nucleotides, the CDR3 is TGTGCCAGCAGCGCGGGACAGGGGGCTGTAGATACGCAGTATTTT.

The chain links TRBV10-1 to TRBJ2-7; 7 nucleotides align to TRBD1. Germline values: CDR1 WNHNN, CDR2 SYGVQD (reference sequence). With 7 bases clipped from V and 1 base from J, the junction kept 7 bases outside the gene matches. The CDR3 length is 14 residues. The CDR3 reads CASTRSTGSYEQYF. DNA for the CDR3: TGCGCCAGCACCCGGTCGACAGGGTCCTACGAGCAGTACTTC.

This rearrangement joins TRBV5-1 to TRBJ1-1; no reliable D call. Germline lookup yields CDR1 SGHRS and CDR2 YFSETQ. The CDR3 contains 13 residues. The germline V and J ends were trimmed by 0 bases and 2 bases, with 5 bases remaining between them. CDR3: CASSLEVNTEAFF. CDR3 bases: TGCGCCAGCAGCTTGGAGGTTAACACTGAAGCTTTCTTT.

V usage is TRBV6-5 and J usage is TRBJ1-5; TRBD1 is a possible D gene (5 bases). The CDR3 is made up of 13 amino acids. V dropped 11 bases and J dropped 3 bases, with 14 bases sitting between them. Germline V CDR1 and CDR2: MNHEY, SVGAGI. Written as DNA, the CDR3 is TGTGCCTCGGGGGACTATTACAATCAGCCCCAGCATTTT. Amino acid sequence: CASGDYYNQPQHF.

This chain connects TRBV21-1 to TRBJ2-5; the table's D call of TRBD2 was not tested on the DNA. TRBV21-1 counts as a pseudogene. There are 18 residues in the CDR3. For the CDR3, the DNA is TGTGCCAGCAGCAAAGTTAAATCAAGCGGGAGCTACCAAGAGACCCAGTACTTC. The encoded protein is CASSKVKSSGSYQETQYF.

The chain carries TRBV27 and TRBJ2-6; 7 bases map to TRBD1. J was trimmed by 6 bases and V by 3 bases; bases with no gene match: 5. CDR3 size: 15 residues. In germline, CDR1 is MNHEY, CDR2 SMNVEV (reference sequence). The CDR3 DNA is TGTGCCAGCAGTTTGAGGACAGGTGTGGCCAACGTCCTGACTTTC. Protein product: CASSLRTGVANVLTF.

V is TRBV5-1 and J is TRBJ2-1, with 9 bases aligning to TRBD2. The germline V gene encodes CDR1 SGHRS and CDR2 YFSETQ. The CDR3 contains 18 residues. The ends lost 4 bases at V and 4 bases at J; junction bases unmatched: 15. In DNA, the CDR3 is TGCGCCAGCAGCAGGGGCTTCAGCGGGAGGAAAGCGTACAATGAGCAGTTCTTC. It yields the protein CASSRGFSGRKAYNEQFF.

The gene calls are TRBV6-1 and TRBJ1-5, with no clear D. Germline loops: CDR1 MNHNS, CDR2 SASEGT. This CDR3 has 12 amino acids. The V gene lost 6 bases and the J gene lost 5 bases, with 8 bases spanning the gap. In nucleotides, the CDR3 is TGTGCCAGCAGGGAGGGCTATCAGCCCCAGCATTTT. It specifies CASREGYQPQHF.

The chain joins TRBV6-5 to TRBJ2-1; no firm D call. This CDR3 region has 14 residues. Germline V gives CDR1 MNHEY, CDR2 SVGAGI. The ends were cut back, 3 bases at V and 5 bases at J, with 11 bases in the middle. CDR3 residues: CASSYTRAHNEQFF. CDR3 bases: TGTGCCAGCAGTTATACCCGCGCCCACAATGAGCAGTTCTTC.

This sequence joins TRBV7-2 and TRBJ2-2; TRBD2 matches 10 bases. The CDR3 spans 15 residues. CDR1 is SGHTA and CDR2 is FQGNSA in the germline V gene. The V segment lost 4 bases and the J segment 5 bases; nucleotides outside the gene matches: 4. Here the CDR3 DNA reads TGTGCCAGCAGCTCCCTAGCGGGAGTAACCGGGGAGCTGTTTTTT. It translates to CASSSLAGVTGELFF.

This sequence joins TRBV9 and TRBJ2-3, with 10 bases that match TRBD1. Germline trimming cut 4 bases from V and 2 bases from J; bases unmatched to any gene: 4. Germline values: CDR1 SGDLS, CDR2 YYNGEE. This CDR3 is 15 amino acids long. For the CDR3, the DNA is TGTGCCAGCAGCATGACAGGGGGCGCCACAGATACGCAGTATTTT. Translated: CASSMTGGATDTQYF. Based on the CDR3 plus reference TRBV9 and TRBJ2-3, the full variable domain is DSGVTQTPKHLITATGQRVTLRCSPRSGDLSVYWYQQSLDQGLQFLIQYYNGEERAKGNILERFSAQQFPDLHSELNLSSLELGDSALYFCASSMTGGATDTQYFGPGTRLTVL.

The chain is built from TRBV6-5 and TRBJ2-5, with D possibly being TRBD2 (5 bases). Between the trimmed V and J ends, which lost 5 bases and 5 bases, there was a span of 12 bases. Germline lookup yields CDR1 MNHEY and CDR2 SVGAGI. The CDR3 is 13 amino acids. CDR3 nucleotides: TGTGCCAGCAGTGGACTGCCTACGGAGACCCAGTACTTC. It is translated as CASSGLPTETQYF.

Here the CDR3 DNA reads TGCGCCAGCAGCGCACAGGGCACTACCTATAATTCACCCCTCCACTTT. It translates to CASSAQGTTYNSPLHF. The chain is built from TRBV5-1 and TRBJ1-6; tentatively, D is TRBD1 (6 bases). V was trimmed by 4 bases and J by 2 bases, leaving 13 bases between them. The length of the CDR3 is 16 residues. Germline values: CDR1 SGHRS, CDR2 YFSETQ.

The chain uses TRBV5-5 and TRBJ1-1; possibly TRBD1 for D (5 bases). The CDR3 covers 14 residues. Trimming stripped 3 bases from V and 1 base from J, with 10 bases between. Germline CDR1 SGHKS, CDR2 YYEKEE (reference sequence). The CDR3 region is CASSWDGRNTEAFF. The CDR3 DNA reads TGTGCCAGCAGCTGGGACGGAAGGAACACTGAAGCTTTCTTT.

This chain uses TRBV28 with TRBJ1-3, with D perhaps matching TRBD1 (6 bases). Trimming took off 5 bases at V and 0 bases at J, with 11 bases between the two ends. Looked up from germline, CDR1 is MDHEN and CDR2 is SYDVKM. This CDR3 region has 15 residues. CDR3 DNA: TGTGCCAGCAGTCCCACAGGGAGCTCTGGAAACACCATATATTTT. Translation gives CASSPTGSSGNTIYF.

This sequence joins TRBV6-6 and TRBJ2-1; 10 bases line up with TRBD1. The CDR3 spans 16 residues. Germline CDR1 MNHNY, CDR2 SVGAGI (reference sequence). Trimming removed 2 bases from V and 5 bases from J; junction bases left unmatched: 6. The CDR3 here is CASSYRTGGQHNEQFF. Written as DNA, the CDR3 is TGTGCCAGCAGTTACCGGACAGGGGGTCAACACAATGAGCAGTTCTTC.

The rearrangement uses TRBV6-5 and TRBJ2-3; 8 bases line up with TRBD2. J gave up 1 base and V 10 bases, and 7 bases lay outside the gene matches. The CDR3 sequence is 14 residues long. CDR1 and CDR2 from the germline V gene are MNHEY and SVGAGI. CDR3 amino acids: CATRAGVGTDTQYF. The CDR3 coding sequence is TGTGCCACCAGAGCGGGAGTGGGCACAGATACGCAGTATTTT.

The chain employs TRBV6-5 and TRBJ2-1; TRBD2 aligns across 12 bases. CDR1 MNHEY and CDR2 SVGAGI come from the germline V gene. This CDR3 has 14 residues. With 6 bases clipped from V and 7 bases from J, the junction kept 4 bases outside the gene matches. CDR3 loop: CASRNGLAGNEQFF. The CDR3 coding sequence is TGTGCCAGCAGGAATGGACTAGCGGGGAATGAGCAGTTCTTC.

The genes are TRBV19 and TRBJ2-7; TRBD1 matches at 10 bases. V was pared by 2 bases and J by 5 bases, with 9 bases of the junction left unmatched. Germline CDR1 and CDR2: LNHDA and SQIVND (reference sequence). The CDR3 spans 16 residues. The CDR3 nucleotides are TGTGCCAGTAGTATATTGACCGGACAGGGGGGGAACGAGCAGTACTTC. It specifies CASSILTGQGGNEQYF.

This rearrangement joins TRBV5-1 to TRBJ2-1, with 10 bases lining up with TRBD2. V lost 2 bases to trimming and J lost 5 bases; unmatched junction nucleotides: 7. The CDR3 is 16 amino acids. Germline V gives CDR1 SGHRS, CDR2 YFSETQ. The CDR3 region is CASSLNLAGVDNEQFF. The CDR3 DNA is TGCGCCAGCAGCTTAAACCTAGCGGGAGTAGACAATGAGCAGTTCTTC.

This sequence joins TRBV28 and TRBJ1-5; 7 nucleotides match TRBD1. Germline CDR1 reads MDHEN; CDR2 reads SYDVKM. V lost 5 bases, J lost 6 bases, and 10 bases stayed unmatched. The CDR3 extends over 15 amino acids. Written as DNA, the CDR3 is TGTGCCAGCAGTCCACAGGGGCGCCAGGGTCAGCCCCAGCATTTT. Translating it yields CASSPQGRQGQPQHF.

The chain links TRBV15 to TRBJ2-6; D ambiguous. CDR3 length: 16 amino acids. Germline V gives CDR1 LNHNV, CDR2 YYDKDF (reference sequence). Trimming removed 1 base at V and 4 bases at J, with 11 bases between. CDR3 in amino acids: CATSRVFSPGANVLTF. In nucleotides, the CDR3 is TGTGCCACCAGCAGAGTGTTTAGTCCCGGGGCCAACGTCCTGACTTTC.

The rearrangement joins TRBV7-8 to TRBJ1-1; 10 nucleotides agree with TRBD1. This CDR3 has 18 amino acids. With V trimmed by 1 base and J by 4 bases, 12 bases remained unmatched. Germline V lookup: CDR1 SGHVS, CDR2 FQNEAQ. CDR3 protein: CASSLERTGGGWSTEAFF. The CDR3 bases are TGTGCCAGCAGCTTAGAGAGGACAGGGGGAGGGTGGTCCACTGAAGCTTTCTTT.

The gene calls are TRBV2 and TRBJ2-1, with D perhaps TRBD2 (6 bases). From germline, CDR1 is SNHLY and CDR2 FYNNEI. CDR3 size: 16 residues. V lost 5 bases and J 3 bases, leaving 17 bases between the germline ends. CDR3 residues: CASSYHRGGDYNEQFF. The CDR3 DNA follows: TGTGCCAGCAGTTACCACCGGGGCGGGGACTACAATGAGCAGTTCTTC.